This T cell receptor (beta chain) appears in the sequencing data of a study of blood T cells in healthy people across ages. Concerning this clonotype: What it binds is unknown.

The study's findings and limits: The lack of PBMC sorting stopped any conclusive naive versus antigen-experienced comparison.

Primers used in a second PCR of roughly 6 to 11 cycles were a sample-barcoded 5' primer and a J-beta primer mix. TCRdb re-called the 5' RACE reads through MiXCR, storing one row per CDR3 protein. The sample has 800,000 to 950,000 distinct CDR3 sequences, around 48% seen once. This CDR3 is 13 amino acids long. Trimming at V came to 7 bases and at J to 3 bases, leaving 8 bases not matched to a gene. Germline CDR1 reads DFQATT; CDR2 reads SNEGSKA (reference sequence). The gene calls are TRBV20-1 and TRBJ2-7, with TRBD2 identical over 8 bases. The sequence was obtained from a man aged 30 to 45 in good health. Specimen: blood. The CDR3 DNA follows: TGCAGTGTCCCAGCGGGGGAAATCTACGAGCAGTACTTC. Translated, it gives CSVPAGEIYEQYF.